The rows below give T cell receptor beta chains drawn from one sample of a study of blood T cell repertoires in COVID-19. The assay was immunoSEQ multiplex PCR, and TCRdb's table has in-frame clones only and misses some. This sample yields 100,000 to 150,000 clones, of which 84% are seen a single time; over 1.1% belongs to the top ten. Sequenced input: peripheral blood. The receptor source for this set is a man in his 60s with acute or convalescent COVID-19. Both conserved end residues are part of each CDR3. The D gene is left open where the match is weak. Rows may omit the clone size; those that give it use once, few, many or a size class.

D	V	size	J	CDR3	DNA
-	TRBV5-1	-	TRBJ1-2	CASRNSTQGGYGYTF	TGCGCCAGCAGGAACAGTACCCAGGGTGGCTATGGCTACACCTTC
-	TRBV24-1	-	TRBJ2-1	CATTGSSYNEQFF	TGTGCCACTACAGGGAGCTCCTACAATGAGCAGTTCTTC
TRBD1	TRBV5-1	-	TRBJ2-6	CASSLGRDRYSGANVLTF	TGCGCCAGCAGCTTAGGCCGGGACAGGTACTCTGGGGCCAACGTCCTGACTTTC
TRBD1	TRBV28	-	TRBJ1-2	CASNSPGQGNGYTF	TGTGCCAGTAATTCCCCGGGACAGGGGAATGGCTACACCTTC
TRBD2	TRBV18	-	TRBJ2-7	CASSRGSGRIYYEQYF	TGTGCCAGCTCACGGGGTAGCGGGCGTATCTACTACGAGCAGTACTTC
TRBD2	TRBV9	-	TRBJ2-2	CASSVSAGGPHGELFF	TGTGCCAGCAGCGTTTCAGCGGGAGGGCCCCACGGGGAGCTGTTTTTT
-	TRBV5-1	-	TRBJ1-5	CASSPTSGSNQPQHF	TGCGCCAGCAGCCCCACCTCCGGTAGCAATCAGCCCCAGCATTTT
TRBD2	TRBV11-2	-	TRBJ2-3	CASSRTSGGTTDTQYF	TGTGCCAGCAGCCGAACTAGCGGGGGTACCACAGATACGCAGTATTTT
TRBD1	TRBV5-1	-	TRBJ1-1	CASNLRTGTTEAFF	TGCGCCAGCAACCTGAGGACAGGGACCACTGAAGCTTTCTTT
-	TRBV5-6	-	TRBJ2-7	CASSLVHHSYEQYF	TGTGCCAGCAGCTTGGTTCATCACTCCTACGAGCAGTACTTC
TRBD2	TRBV5-1	-	TRBJ2-1	CASSPGLAGAEQFF	TGCGCCAGCAGCCCGGGACTAGCGGGAGCCGAGCAGTTCTTC
-	TRBV12-3/TRBV12-4	-	TRBJ1-1	CASSKQVNTEAFF	TGTGCCAGCAGTAAACAGGTGAACACTGAAGCTTTCTTT
TRBD1	TRBV6-1	-	TRBJ1-1	CASSEGDRVDTEAFF	TGTGCCAGCAGTGAAGGGGACAGGGTGGACACTGAAGCTTTCTTT
-	TRBV9	-	TRBJ1-2	CASSVATGIGYGYTF	TGTGCCAGCAGCGTAGCTACAGGCATAGGCTATGGCTACACCTTC
TRBD1	TRBV29-1	-	TRBJ2-1	CSAGTGAYNEQFF	TGCAGCGCTGGGACAGGGGCCTACAATGAGCAGTTCTTC
-	TRBV19	few	TRBJ1-1	CASSIGRTWGDTEAFF	TGTGCCAGTAGTATAGGCCGGACATGGGGGGACACTGAAGCTTTCTTT
-	TRBV5-3	-	TRBJ1-5	CARSPDSSLPQHF	TGTGCCAGAAGCCCCGACAGTTCCTTGCCCCAGCATTTT
TRBD2	TRBV5-6	-	TRBJ2-5	CASSPGLAGEETQYF	TGTGCCAGCAGCCCTGGACTAGCGGGAGAAGAGACCCAGTACTTC
TRBD1	TRBV6-1	-	TRBJ1-6	CASSGGLTGAGSPLHF	TGTGCCAGCAGTGGGGGACTCACAGGGGCAGGTTCACCCCTCCACTTT
-	TRBV6-1	few	TRBJ1-5	CASSALRGSKQSNQPQHF	TGTGCCAGCAGTGCCTTAAGGGGATCTAAACAGAGCAATCAGCCCCAGCATTTT
-	TRBV10-2	-	TRBJ2-2	CASSDQTRMSGELFF	TGCGCCAGCAGTGACCAAACTAGAATGTCCGGGGAGCTGTTTTTT
TRBD2	TRBV28	-	TRBJ2-7	CASSPSGGPYEQYF	TGTGCCAGCAGCCCTAGCGGGGGGCCTTACGAGCAGTACTTC
TRBD2	TRBV5-1	-	TRBJ2-5	CASSSIAGGPGKTQYF	TGCGCCAGCAGCTCCATAGCGGGAGGGCCCGGAAAGACCCAGTACTTC
-	TRBV6-1	-	TRBJ2-2	CASSENGVGELFF	TGTGCCAGCAGTGAAAACGGGGTCGGGGAGCTGTTTTTT
TRBD1	TRBV11-1	-	TRBJ2-5	CASSLRTGGLETQYF	TGTGCCAGCAGCTTAAGGACAGGGGGCCTAGAGACCCAGTACTTC
-	TRBV2	-	TRBJ1-5	CASSGTHSQPQHF	TGTGCCAGCAGTGGGACTCACTCCCAGCCCCAGCATTTT
-	TRBV5-4	-	TRBJ1-2	CASSHRTDTSDYGYTF	TGTGCCAGCAGCCACCGGACAGACACCTCCGACTATGGCTACACCTTC
-	TRBV28	-	TRBJ1-3	CASSFGDLSGNTIYF	TGTGCCAGCAGTTTCGGAGATCTCTCTGGAAACACCATATATTTT
-	TRBV6-5	-	TRBJ1-1	CASMRGSGTEAFF	TGTGCCAGCATGAGGGGGAGTGGGACTGAAGCTTTCTTT
TRBD1	TRBV10-3	-	TRBJ1-1	CAISGDSANTEAFF	TGTGCCATCAGCGGGGACAGCGCCAACACTGAAGCTTTCTTT
-	TRBV5-1	-	TRBJ1-4	CASSFLSGEKLFF	TGCGCCAGCAGCTTTTTGAGCGGGGAAAAACTGTTTTTT
-	TRBV18	-	TRBJ1-5	CASSLQGFNQPQHF	TGTGCCAGCTCGCTACAGGGATTCAATCAGCCCCAGCATTTT
TRBD1	TRBV29-1	-	TRBJ1-2	CSVDRGTYGYTF	TGCAGCGTTGACAGGGGGACCTATGGCTACACCTTC
TRBD1	TRBV3-1/TRBV3-2	-	TRBJ1-1	CASSPTGDTEAFF	TGTGCCAGCAGCCCTACAGGGGACACTGAAGCTTTCTTT
-	TRBV5-1	-	TRBJ1-1	CASELGGQNTEAFF	TGCGCCAGCGAGTTGGGGGGGCAGAACACTGAAGCTTTCTTT
TRBD1	TRBV19	-	TRBJ2-7	CASCDRGLSSDEQYF	TGTGCCAGTTGTGACAGGGGGCTTAGTTCGGACGAGCAGTACTTC
-	TRBV19	few	TRBJ1-2	CASSSTGLNYGYTF	TGTGCCAGTAGTTCCACAGGGCTTAACTATGGCTACACCTTC
-	TRBV6-1	-	TRBJ1-1	CASSARQGTEAFF	TGTGCCAGCAGTGCCCGCCAGGGTACTGAAGCTTTCTTT
-	TRBV5-1	-	TRBJ2-2	CASSLVGQGFTGELFF	TGCGCCAGCAGCTTGGTGGGGCAGGGGTTCACCGGGGAGCTGTTTTTT
-	TRBV11-2	once	TRBJ1-6	CASSFRGSFNSPLHF	TGTGCCAGCAGCTTCAGGGGTTCGTTTAATTCACCCCTCCACTTT
-	TRBV9	-	TRBJ2-5	CASSETGLRETQYF	TGTGCCAGCAGCGAAACAGGGTTGCGAGAGACCCAGTACTTC
-	TRBV6-1	-	TRBJ2-5	CASSEAPPDWVAQYF	TGTGCCAGCAGTGAAGCCCCCCCGGACTGGGTGGCCCAGTACTTC
TRBD1	TRBV7-6	-	TRBJ2-7	CASSLGGGQGYEQYF	TGTGCCAGCAGCTTAGGAGGCGGACAGGGGTACGAGCAGTACTTC
TRBD2	TRBV9	-	TRBJ2-2	CASSGASGGAAGELFF	TGTGCCAGCAGCGGCGCTAGCGGGGGGGCAGCCGGGGAGCTGTTTTTT
-	TRBV27	-	TRBJ1-4	CASSLGGALSNEKLFF	TGTGCCAGCAGTTTAGGGGGGGCGCTGTCTAATGAAAAACTGTTTTTT
-	TRBV5-8	-	TRBJ1-4	CASSSINEKLFF	TGTGCCAGCAGCTCAATTAATGAAAAACTGTTTTTT
-	TRBV5-4	-	TRBJ2-5	CASSHNTRDQETQYF	TGTGCCAGCAGCCACAATACGAGGGACCAAGAGACCCAGTACTTC
TRBD2	TRBV5-1	-	TRBJ2-1	CASSLVRGGKDEQFF	TGCGCCAGCAGCTTGGTTCGCGGGGGAAAGGATGAGCAGTTCTTC
-	TRBV5-1	-	TRBJ1-3	CASSLQGGNTIYF	TGCGCCAGCAGCTTACAGGGTGGAAACACCATATATTTT
TRBD2	TRBV5-6	-	TRBJ2-1	CASSLGWRGGPNEQFF	TGTGCCAGCAGCTTGGGTTGGCGGGGGGGCCCGAATGAGCAGTTCTTC
TRBD1	TRBV6-5	-	TRBJ2-7	CASKTGSIDEQYF	TGTGCCAGCAAGACAGGGTCCATTGACGAGCAGTACTTC
TRBD2	TRBV5-1	-	TRBJ2-3	CASSLALAGGPDTQYF	TGCGCCAGCAGCTTGGCGCTAGCGGGGGGGCCAGATACGCAGTATTTT
-	TRBV4-2	-	TRBJ2-5	CASSQVLSSGQETQYF	TGTGCCAGCAGCCAAGTTCTGTCGAGCGGGCAGGAGACCCAGTACTTC
-	TRBV7-6	-	TRBJ2-7	CASSSYAGALGEQYF	TGTGCCAGCAGCTCTTACGCGGGGGCCTTAGGCGAGCAGTACTTC
TRBD2	TRBV19	-	TRBJ2-3	CASSTSGRAFTDTQYF	TGTGCCAGTAGTACGAGCGGGAGGGCCTTCACAGATACGCAGTATTTT
-	TRBV19	-	TRBJ1-4	CASSAGEATNEKLFF	TGTGCCAGTAGTGCGGGGGAGGCAACTAATGAAAAACTGTTTTTT
-	TRBV5-4	once	TRBJ2-1	CASSGGTHGTNEQFF	TGTGCCAGCAGCGGAGGGACCCATGGGACCAATGAGCAGTTCTTC
-	TRBV29-1	few	TRBJ2-1	CSMVPGRGKEQFF	TGCAGCATGGTCCCGGGCCGAGGGAAAGAGCAGTTCTTC
TRBD1	TRBV5-1	-	TRBJ1-1	CASSYGTANTEAFF	TGCGCCAGCAGCTACGGGACAGCGAACACTGAAGCTTTCTTT